The rows below give T cell receptor beta chains drawn from one sample of a study of control samples from healthy donors and cancer patients. TCRdb keeps only in-frame clones here, not all; method: immunoSEQ multiplex PCR. Of roughly 80,000 clones listed, around 92% were seen once; the top ten hold around 5.4%. Sequences were obtained from blood. Receptors were obtained from a man aged 50 to 60 in good health. Each CDR3 is given with its conserved first and last residue.

v_call cdr3_aa
TRBV30 CAWSVSGLRSEAFF
TRBV5-1 CASSPGTIAQEYQQFF
TRBV10-2 CASRADSSYGYTF
TRBV6-5 CASTPPGHYGYTF
TRBV21-1 CASSNSGQGKVEKLFF
TRBV6-5 CASSYLAEAFF
TRBV7-4 CASSLVYIRSNQPQHF
TRBV5-4 CASSFRDRDNSPLHF
TRBV3-1/TRBV3-2 CASSQGVTTGELFF
TRBV5-6 CASAEGVHYNEQFF
TRBV7-9 CASSLAGAQGLAGYTF
TRBV7-8 CAGGGEGTNQPQHF
TRBV6-6 CASSLGQGGYTF
TRBV4-1 CASSQEVLGGSIGNQPQHF
TRBV10-2 CASNTGYFNGAFF
TRBV7-9 CASSSTTSGEFYEQYF
TRBV15 CATSRDLRANTGELFF
TRBV7-9 CASSPGTWEAFF
TRBV12-3/TRBV12-4 CASSLKGLRAFF
TRBV24-1 CATSDSGSGYNEQFF
TRBV30 CAWSDSRRGGNSPLHF